This T cell receptor beta chain was retrieved from a study of ipilimumab plus nivolumab after autologous stem cell transplantation. Background on the study: Median doses per patient: a few ipilimumab, under 10 nivolumab. The DLBCL group included primary refractory and relapsed cases.

This clone was seen only a few times. The antigen remains unidentified. Checkpoint therapy with ipilimumab 1 mg/kg began 14 to 28 days after transplant. Assay: immunoSEQ multiplex PCR; the TCRdb copy retains only in-frame clones and omits some. The data hold fewer than 30,000 clones, with around 84% observed a single time. This CDR3 spans 15 amino acids. CDR1 and CDR2 (germline): SNHLY, FYNNEI. Trimming cost V 3 bases and J 5 bases, with 14 bases left between them. Study conclusions and caveats: The authors say TCR, Treg and microbiome findings warrant further study.

The genes are TRBV2 and TRBJ1-5; no clear D gene. This receptor was obtained from a male donor with diffuse large B-cell lymphoma. The material was PBMCs, obtained in a trial of ipilimumab plus nivolumab as post-transplant consolidation. This chain's CDR3 is CASSDSRPSHQPQHF. CDR3 in DNA: TGTGCCAGCAGTGATAGCAGGCCGTCTCATCAGCCCCAGCATTTT.